Listed below are T cell receptor beta chains from one sample, sequenced in a study of resident and recirculating memory T cells in vitiligo. Assay used: immunoSEQ multiplex PCR; TCRdb lists only in-frame clones, some missing. The profile covers tens of thousands of clones, with approximately 90% appearing a single time and approximately 5.4% taken by the ten largest. Specimen: blood. Receptors were obtained from a male donor with vitiligo. The CDR3 runs from the conserved cysteine through the conserved F or W. The D gene is left open where the match is weak. Expanded clones get a size class; other rows say once, few or many, or leave the size out.

V gene	D gene	clone size	J gene	CDR3 DNA	CDR3 protein
TRBV4-1	NA	NA	TRBJ2-7	TGCGCCAGCAGCCAAGGGCTTGGGCTACCCCTCTACGAGCAGTACTTC	CASSQGLGLPLYEQYF
TRBV10-3	TRBD1	NA	TRBJ2-7	TGTGCCATCAGTGGGGACAGGGCAGCCTACGAGCAGTACTTC	CAISGDRAAYEQYF
TRBV11-2	NA	NA	TRBJ2-1	TGTGCCAGCAGCCATACAGGGGAGCAGTTCTTC	CASSHTGEQFF
TRBV28	TRBD2	NA	TRBJ2-7	TGCGCCAGCAGTACTAGCGGGCCAGTTTACGAGCAGTACTTC	CASSTSGPVYEQYF
TRBV20-1	NA	NA	TRBJ2-5	TGCAGTGCCCTTCTCTTAGAGACCCAGTACTTC	CSALLLETQYF
TRBV7-7	TRBD2	NA	TRBJ2-5	TGTGCCAGCAGCCCCCCTAGCGGGTTGACCCAGTACTTC	CASSPPSGLTQYF
TRBV25-1	NA	NA	TRBJ1-1	TGTGCCAGCAGTGAATATCGCCTAGATACTGAAGCTTTCTTT	CASSEYRLDTEAFF
TRBV11-2	NA	NA	TRBJ1-1	TGTGCCAGCAGCCGGGGGTTGAAATTTTTCTTT	CASSRGLKFFF
TRBV7-9	TRBD1	NA	TRBJ2-5	TGTGCCAGCAGGGGGTCTAGACCGGGACAGGGGATGGGAGAGACCCAGTACTTC	CASRGSRPGQGMGETQYF
TRBV5-1	NA	once	TRBJ1-3	TGCGCCAGCAGCCCGGGCGGGGGCTCTGGAAACACCATATATTTT	CASSPGGGSGNTIYF
TRBV19	NA	NA	TRBJ1-2	TGTGCCAGTAGTATAGGTCACAGGGTGCGCTATGGCTACACCTTC	CASSIGHRVRYGYTF
TRBV28	TRBD2	NA	TRBJ2-2	TGTGCCAGCAGTTCACTGACTAGCCCCACCGGGGAGCTGTTTTTT	CASSSLTSPTGELFF
TRBV7-2	NA	once	TRBJ2-1	TGTGCCAGCAGCCCGCGGGGCGGCCAGAGCTCCTACAATGAGCAGTTCTTC	CASSPRGGQSSYNEQFF
TRBV18	TRBD1	NA	TRBJ1-1	TGTGCCAGCCGGACAGGGGTCTCCATGAACACTGAAGCTTTCTTT	CASRTGVSMNTEAFF
TRBV9	TRBD1	NA	TRBJ2-1	TGTGCCAGCAGCGCGGCCGGGACAGGGGGTAATGAGCAGTTCTTC	CASSAAGTGGNEQFF
TRBV5-1	NA	NA	TRBJ2-7	TGCGCCAGCAGCTTGTTGGCCGGACAGTACTACGAGCAGTACTTC	CASSLLAGQYYEQYF
TRBV7-8	NA	once	TRBJ1-5	TGTGCCAGCAGCCCCGGGAGGTGGGGCAATCAGCCCCAGCATTTT	CASSPGRWGNQPQHF
TRBV5-1	TRBD2	NA	TRBJ2-1	TGCGCCAGCAGCTTGATAGCGGGACCCGGAGGGAGTGAGCAGTTCTTC	CASSLIAGPGGSEQFF
TRBV2	TRBD2	NA	TRBJ2-1	TGTGCCAGCAATACCCTAGCGGTATACAATGAGCAGTTCTTC	CASNTLAVYNEQFF
TRBV7-3	TRBD1	NA	TRBJ2-6	TGTGCCAGCAGCTTAACGCCAAAGGGGGCGTATTCCGCCTCTGGGGCCAACGTCCTGACTTTC	CASSLTPKGAYSASGANVLTF
TRBV7-2	NA	NA	TRBJ2-2	TGTGCCAGCAGCCGTGCTGCGGGTCAGGTATCCGCCGGGGAGCTGTTTTTT	CASSRAAGQVSAGELFF
TRBV11-2	TRBD2	NA	TRBJ2-3	TGTGCCAGCAGCTTAGGCCCCCGGCTAGCGGGAGAAGATACGCAGTATTTT	CASSLGPRLAGEDTQYF
TRBV6-6	TRBD2	NA	TRBJ2-1	TGTGCCAGCAGTTTCACTAGCGCCCAATACAATGAGCAGTTCTTC	CASSFTSAQYNEQFF
TRBV14	NA	NA	TRBJ2-7	TGTGCCAGCAGCCAAGATTGGGGCAGTTTCTACGAGCAGTACTTC	CASSQDWGSFYEQYF
TRBV10-3	NA	NA	TRBJ2-4	TGTGCCATCAGTGATACAGGGTTCAAAAACATTCAGTACTTC	CAISDTGFKNIQYF
TRBV27	TRBD1	NA	TRBJ1-2	TGTGCCAGCAGGCGGACAGGGCAATACTATGGCTACACCTTC	CASRRTGQYYGYTF
TRBV5-4	TRBD1	NA	TRBJ2-5	TGTGCCAGCAGCTTGGAACAGGGGGCAGGGGCCCAGTACTTC	CASSLEQGAGAQYF
TRBV9	NA	NA	TRBJ1-4	TGTGCCAGCAGCGTCGCCGCAGGGGCTTCTAATGAAAAACTGTTTTTT	CASSVAAGASNEKLFF
TRBV11-2	NA	NA	TRBJ2-5	TGTGCCAGCAGCTTAGTCTCCCAAGAGACCCAGTACTTC	CASSLVSQETQYF
TRBV30	TRBD1	NA	TRBJ2-7	TGTGCCTGGAGTAGGGGACAGGGATCCAACGAGCAGTACTTC	CAWSRGQGSNEQYF
TRBV28	TRBD1	NA	TRBJ2-7	TGTGCCAGCACCGACCGACAGGGGGCTCAAGAGCAGTACTTC	CASTDRQGAQEQYF
TRBV25-1	NA	NA	TRBJ2-7	TGTGCCAGCAGTCCACTGGGGGCCGAGCAGTACTTC	CASSPLGAEQYF
TRBV11-3	TRBD2	NA	TRBJ2-1	TGTGCCAGCAGCGCAGCGGGAAGCTCCTACAATGAGCAGTTCTTC	CASSAAGSSYNEQFF
TRBV7-9	TRBD1	NA	TRBJ2-1	TGTGCCAGCAGCTTGGGGCAGGGGGCCGCCAATGAGCAGTTCTTC	CASSLGQGAANEQFF
TRBV28	TRBD1	NA	TRBJ1-5	TGTGCCAGCAGTTTGGGGACAGACCCCGATCAGCCCCAGCATTTT	CASSLGTDPDQPQHF
TRBV5-1	TRBD2	NA	TRBJ2-3	TGCGCCAGCAGCTTTAACGGGAGGGCCGGGGATACGCAGTATTTT	CASSFNGRAGDTQYF
TRBV5-1	NA	NA	TRBJ2-1	TGCGCCAGCAGCTTGGGGACTCATAGTCGGAATGAGCAGTTCTTC	CASSLGTHSRNEQFF
TRBV4-2	TRBD1	NA	TRBJ1-2	TGTGCCAGCAGCCAAGATACAGGGGGAGGCTATGGCTACACCTTC	CASSQDTGGGYGYTF
TRBV30	TRBD2	NA	TRBJ2-7	TGTGCCTGGAGTCGGGAGGGGACGGGGGAGCAGTACTTC	CAWSREGTGEQYF
TRBV5-4	NA	NA	TRBJ2-4	TGTGCCAGCAGCTTGTCAGGCGTAGAAAACATTCAGTACTTC	CASSLSGVENIQYF
TRBV28	NA	NA	TRBJ2-7	TGTGCCGTAGAGGGGGTCGAGCAGTACTTC	CAVEGVEQYF
TRBV30	NA	NA	TRBJ2-3	TGTGCCTGGAGTGTACCGAGCGGAAGCGGCACAGATACGCAGTATTTT	CAWSVPSGSGTDTQYF
TRBV11-3	NA	NA	TRBJ1-1	TGTGCCAGCAGCTTAGATTTCGGTGACACTGAAGCTTTCTTT	CASSLDFGDTEAFF
TRBV6-5	NA	NA	TRBJ1-2	TGTGCCAGCAGTAGGGCGGCGGGATATGGCTACACCTTC	CASSRAAGYGYTF
TRBV28	TRBD1	once	TRBJ1-1	TGTGCCAGCAGTTGGACAGGGGGCAGGGAAGCTTTCTTT	CASSWTGGREAFF
TRBV28	TRBD2	NA	TRBJ2-7	TGTGCCAGCAGTTTGTGGCGGGAGAGCTACGAGCAGTACTTC	CASSLWRESYEQYF
TRBV30	NA	few	TRBJ1-1	TGTGCCTGGAAACGGGGGGCGGGGACTGAAGCTTTCTTT	CAWKRGAGTEAFF
TRBV5-1	NA	NA	TRBJ2-1	TGCGCCAGCAGCTTGGGGCAGGGGAAGTATGAGCAGTTCTTC	CASSLGQGKYEQFF
TRBV27	TRBD2	NA	TRBJ2-1	TGTGCCAGCAGTAGGCTAGCGGGGGCCTACAATGAGCAGTTCTTC	CASSRLAGAYNEQFF
TRBV9	TRBD2	NA	TRBJ2-1	TGTGCCAGCAGCCCCTCTGGGACTAGCGGCGGTGAGCAGTTCTTC	CASSPSGTSGGEQFF
TRBV5-5	TRBD1	NA	TRBJ1-2	TGTGCCAGCAGCTTGGGGTGGACAGGGGGAGAAATGCATGGCTACACCTTC	CASSLGWTGGEMHGYTF
TRBV4-1	TRBD2	NA	TRBJ2-5	TGCGCCAGCAGCCCTGGGACTAGCGGGAGGGGGGGCGCAGAGACCCAGTACTTC	CASSPGTSGRGGAETQYF
TRBV9	TRBD2	once	TRBJ2-3	TGTGCCAGCAGCTGGCTAGCGGGCCTTACTAGCACAGATACGCAGTATTTT	CASSWLAGLTSTDTQYF
TRBV6-5	TRBD1	NA	TRBJ2-7	TGTGCCAGCAGCCATCGACAGGGGAAGGCCGAGCAGTACTTC	CASSHRQGKAEQYF
TRBV6-4	TRBD1	NA	TRBJ1-3	TGTGCCAGCAGTTCAGGACAGGGAACCGCTAACTCTGGAAACACCATATATTTT	CASSSGQGTANSGNTIYF
TRBV2	TRBD1	NA	TRBJ2-1	TGTGCCAGCAGGGACAGGGTAGCTGAGCAGTTCTTC	CASRDRVAEQFF
TRBV19	TRBD2	NA	TRBJ2-3	TGTGCCAGTAGTATATGGACTAGCGGGATCGGTGGCACAGATACGCAGTATTTT	CASSIWTSGIGGTDTQYF